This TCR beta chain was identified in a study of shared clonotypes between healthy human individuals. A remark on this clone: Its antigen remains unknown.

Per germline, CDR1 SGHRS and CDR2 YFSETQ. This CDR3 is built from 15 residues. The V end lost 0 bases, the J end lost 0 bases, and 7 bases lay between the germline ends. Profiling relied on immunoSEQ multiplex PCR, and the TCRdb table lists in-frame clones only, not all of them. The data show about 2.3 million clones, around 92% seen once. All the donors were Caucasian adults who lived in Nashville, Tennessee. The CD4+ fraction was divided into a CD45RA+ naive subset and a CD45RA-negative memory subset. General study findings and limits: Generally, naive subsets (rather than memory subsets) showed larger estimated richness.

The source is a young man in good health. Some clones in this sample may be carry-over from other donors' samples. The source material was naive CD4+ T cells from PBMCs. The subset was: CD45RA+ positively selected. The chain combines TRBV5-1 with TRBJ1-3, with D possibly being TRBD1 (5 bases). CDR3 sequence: CASSLGDHSGNTIYF. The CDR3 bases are TGCGCCAGCAGCTTGGGGGACCACTCTGGAAACACCATATATTTT.